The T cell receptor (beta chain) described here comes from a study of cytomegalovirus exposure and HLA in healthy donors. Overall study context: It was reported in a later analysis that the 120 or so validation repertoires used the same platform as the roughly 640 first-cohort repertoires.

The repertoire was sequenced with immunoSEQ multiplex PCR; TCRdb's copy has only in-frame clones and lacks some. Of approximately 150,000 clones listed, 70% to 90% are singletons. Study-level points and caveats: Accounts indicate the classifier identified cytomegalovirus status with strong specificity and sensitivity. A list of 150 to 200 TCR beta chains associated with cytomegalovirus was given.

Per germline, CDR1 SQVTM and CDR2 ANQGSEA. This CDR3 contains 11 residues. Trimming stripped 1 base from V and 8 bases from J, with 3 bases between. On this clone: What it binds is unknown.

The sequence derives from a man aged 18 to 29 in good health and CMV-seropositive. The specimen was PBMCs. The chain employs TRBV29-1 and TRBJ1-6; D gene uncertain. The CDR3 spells CSVEADSPLHF. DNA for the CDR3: TGCAGCGTTGAAGCGGATTCACCCCTCCACTTT.